The rows below give T cell receptor beta chains drawn from one sample of a study of blood T cells in healthy people across ages. MiXCR, run by TCRdb on the 5' RACE reads, gives a single entry per CDR3 protein. The sample holds about 780,000 distinct CDR3 sequences, about 45% seen once. Material: blood. The receptor set was obtained from a man of 80 years or more in good health. Both conserved end residues are part of each CDR3. Fields, in order: J gene, V gene, clone size, D gene, CDR3 protein, CDR3 DNA. A D gene is named only where the DNA matches it firmly. Size is omitted from some rows. Given values are once, few, many or a class for expanded clones.

j_call: TRBJ1-5
v_call: TRBV7-6
clone_size: few
d_call: TRBD1
cdr3_aa: CASSFYQGAGQPQHF
cdr3_nt: TGTGCCAGCAGCTTTTACCAGGGGGCAGGACAGCCCCAGCATTTT

j_call: TRBJ2-5
v_call: TRBV5-6
clone_size: .
d_call: .
cdr3_aa: CASTARGSQETQYF
cdr3_nt: TGTGCCAGCACCGCCCGGGGCTCTCAAGAGACCCAGTACTTC

j_call: TRBJ2-5
v_call: TRBV29-1
clone_size: .
d_call: TRBD2
cdr3_aa: CSVERGGVGNEQYF
cdr3_nt: TGCAGCGTTGAACGGGGAGGGGTTGGGAATGAGCAGTACTTC

j_call: TRBJ2-7
v_call: TRBV24-1
clone_size: .
d_call: .
cdr3_aa: CATSDARLNEQYF
cdr3_nt: TGTGCCACCAGTGATGCGAGATTGAACGAGCAGTACTTC

j_call: TRBJ2-3
v_call: TRBV7-2
clone_size: .
d_call: .
cdr3_aa: CASSLESGLDTQYF
cdr3_nt: TGTGCCAGCAGCTTAGAAAGCGGGTTAGATACGCAGTATTTT

j_call: TRBJ2-3
v_call: TRBV5-1
clone_size: .
d_call: TRBD2
cdr3_aa: CASSWRGLAGDPTDTQYF
cdr3_nt: TGCGCCAGCAGCTGGCGAGGACTAGCGGGAGACCCCACAGATACGCAGTATTTT

j_call: TRBJ2-1
v_call: TRBV7-8
clone_size: .
d_call: .
cdr3_aa: CASSLAGGTEQFF
cdr3_nt: TGTGCCAGCAGCTTAGCCGGCGGTACTGAGCAGTTCTTC

j_call: TRBJ2-3
v_call: TRBV20-1
clone_size: .
d_call: .
cdr3_aa: CSARLVSDTQYF
cdr3_nt: TGCAGTGCCAGACTAGTATCGGATACGCAGTATTTT

j_call: TRBJ2-5
v_call: TRBV12-3/TRBV12-4
clone_size: .
d_call: .
cdr3_aa: CASSLASGQKSTQYF
cdr3_nt: TGTGCCAGCAGTTTAGCGTCTGGACAGAAGTCGACCCAGTACTTC

j_call: TRBJ2-1
v_call: TRBV3-1
clone_size: few
d_call: .
cdr3_aa: CASSRGPGTPEGNEQFF
cdr3_nt: TGTGCCAGCAGCCGGGGACCCGGGACTCCTGAAGGGAATGAGCAGTTCTTC

j_call: TRBJ2-5
v_call: TRBV7-2
clone_size: few
d_call: TRBD2
cdr3_aa: CASSLVREGTQYF
cdr3_nt: TGTGCCAGCAGCTTAGTCCGGGAGGGGACCCAGTACTTC

j_call: TRBJ2-2
v_call: TRBV4-1
clone_size: .
d_call: TRBD1
cdr3_aa: CASSRRQGDTGELFF
cdr3_nt: TGCGCCAGCAGCCGGAGACAGGGGGACACCGGGGAGCTGTTTTTT

j_call: TRBJ2-7
v_call: TRBV25-1
clone_size: .
d_call: TRBD1
cdr3_aa: CASSAFGTVDYEQYF
cdr3_nt: TGTGCCAGCAGTGCATTCGGGACAGTGGATTACGAGCAGTACTTC

j_call: TRBJ2-1
v_call: TRBV12-3/TRBV12-4
clone_size: .
d_call: TRBD2
cdr3_aa: CASSLAQASGRLEQFF
cdr3_nt: TGTGCCAGCAGTTTAGCGCAGGCTAGCGGGAGGCTTGAGCAGTTCTTC

j_call: TRBJ2-7
v_call: TRBV5-6
clone_size: few
d_call: .
cdr3_aa: CASSLRQGLSYEQYF
cdr3_nt: TGTGCCAGCAGCTTGAGGCAGGGGCTTTCCTACGAGCAGTACTTC

j_call: TRBJ2-4
v_call: TRBV6-1
clone_size: .
d_call: TRBD2
cdr3_aa: CASTSRRGTSKNIQYF
cdr3_nt: TGTGCCAGCACGTCGAGGCGGGGGACTTCCAAAAACATTCAGTACTTC

j_call: TRBJ2-3
v_call: TRBV12-3/TRBV12-4
clone_size: .
d_call: .
cdr3_aa: CASSLRGSDTDTQYF
cdr3_nt: TGTGCCAGCAGTTTACGCGGTAGCGACACAGATACGCAGTATTTT

j_call: TRBJ1-3
v_call: TRBV29-1
clone_size: .
d_call: .
cdr3_aa: CSVGTAEWGNTIYF
cdr3_nt: TGCAGCGTCGGGACGGCCGAGTGGGGAAACACCATATATTTT

j_call: TRBJ2-7
v_call: TRBV29-1
clone_size: .
d_call: TRBD1
cdr3_aa: CSVMTGGNSYEQYF
cdr3_nt: TGCAGCGTGATGACAGGGGGAAACTCCTACGAGCAGTACTTC

j_call: TRBJ1-2
v_call: TRBV12-3/TRBV12-4
clone_size: .
d_call: .
cdr3_aa: CAIWDPANYGYTF
cdr3_nt: TGTGCCATCTGGGACCCAGCTAACTATGGCTACACCTTC

j_call: TRBJ1-2
v_call: TRBV3-1
clone_size: .
d_call: TRBD1
cdr3_aa: CASSQGTGESGYTF
cdr3_nt: TGTGCCAGCAGCCAAGGGACAGGGGAAAGTGGCTACACCTTC

j_call: TRBJ2-1
v_call: TRBV2
clone_size: once
d_call: .
cdr3_aa: CASNKRDNYNEQFF
cdr3_nt: TGTGCCAGCAATAAGCGGGACAACTACAATGAGCAGTTCTTC

j_call: TRBJ1-4
v_call: TRBV2
clone_size: .
d_call: TRBD1
cdr3_aa: CASRPGQVATNEKLFF
cdr3_nt: TGTGCCAGCAGGCCGGGACAGGTTGCAACTAATGAAAAACTGTTTTTT

j_call: TRBJ2-7
v_call: TRBV18
clone_size: .
d_call: .
cdr3_aa: CASSPGSEQYF
cdr3_nt: TGTGCCAGCTCACCAGGGTCCGAGCAGTACTTC

j_call: TRBJ1-5
v_call: TRBV29-1
clone_size: few
d_call: .
cdr3_aa: CSVEGGAGNQPQHF
cdr3_nt: TGCAGCGTTGAAGGCGGGGCTGGGAATCAGCCCCAGCATTTT

j_call: TRBJ2-2
v_call: TRBV5-1
clone_size: .
d_call: .
cdr3_aa: CASSLATPAQGELFF
cdr3_nt: TGCGCCAGCAGCTTGGCAACCCCGGCCCAAGGGGAGCTGTTTTTT

j_call: TRBJ2-6
v_call: TRBV4-3
clone_size: .
d_call: .
cdr3_aa: CASSREVGDWANVLTF
cdr3_nt: TGCGCCAGCAGCCGAGAGGTAGGGGATTGGGCCAACGTCCTGACTTTC

j_call: TRBJ2-1
v_call: TRBV7-2
clone_size: .
d_call: .
cdr3_aa: CASSLAAGHHSEQFF
cdr3_nt: TGTGCCAGCAGCTTAGCCGCGGGACACCACAGTGAGCAGTTCTTC

j_call: TRBJ2-7
v_call: TRBV12-3/TRBV12-4
clone_size: many
d_call: .
cdr3_aa: CASSSSFGGGSYEQYF
cdr3_nt: TGTGCCAGCAGTTCCAGTTTCGGCGGAGGCTCCTACGAGCAGTACTTC

j_call: TRBJ2-7
v_call: TRBV7-2
clone_size: .
d_call: .
cdr3_aa: CASSFGRLTYNEQYF
cdr3_nt: TGTGCCAGCAGCTTCGGCCGGCTCACTTACAATGAGCAGTACTTC

j_call: TRBJ1-1
v_call: TRBV4-3
clone_size: few
d_call: TRBD1
cdr3_aa: CASSSGQGATNTEAFF
cdr3_nt: TGCGCCAGCAGCTCAGGACAGGGGGCTACGAACACTGAAGCTTTCTTT